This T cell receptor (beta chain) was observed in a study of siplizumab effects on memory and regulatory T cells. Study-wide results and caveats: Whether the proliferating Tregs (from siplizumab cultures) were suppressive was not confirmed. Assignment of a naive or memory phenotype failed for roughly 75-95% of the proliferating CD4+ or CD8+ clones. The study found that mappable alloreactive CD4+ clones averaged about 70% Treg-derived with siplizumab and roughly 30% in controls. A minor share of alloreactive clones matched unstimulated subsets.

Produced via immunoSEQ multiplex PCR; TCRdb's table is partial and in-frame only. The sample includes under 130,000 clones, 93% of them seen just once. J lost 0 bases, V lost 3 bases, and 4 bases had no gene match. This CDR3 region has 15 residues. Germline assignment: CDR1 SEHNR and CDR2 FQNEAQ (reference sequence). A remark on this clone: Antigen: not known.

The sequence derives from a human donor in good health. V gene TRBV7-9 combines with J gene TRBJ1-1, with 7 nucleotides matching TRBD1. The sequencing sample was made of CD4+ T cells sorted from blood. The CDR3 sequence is CASSLGQIMNTEAFF. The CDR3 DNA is TGTGCCAGCAGCTTGGGACAGATTATGAACACTGAAGCTTTCTTT.